A selection of T cell receptor beta chains follows, all from one sample in a study of vaccination and CD4 T cells after COVID-19. TCRdb independently ran MiXCR on the PCR reads; one entry per CDR3 protein. The data show over 10,000 distinct CDR3 sequences, with 36% seen just once and 15% to 20% held by the top ten. These receptors are not linked to any known antigen. The sample taken for sequencing was cultured CD4+ T cells from blood. Receptors originate from a human donor with COVID-19. The CDR3 runs from the conserved cysteine through the conserved F or W. D genes are given only for firm matches. Rows may omit the clone size; those that give it use once, few, many or a size class.

V	D	J	length	size	CDR3	DNA
TRBV9	TRBD1	TRBJ2-1	15	.	CASSVGTGLYNEQFF	TGTGCCAGCAGCGTAGGGACAGGGTTATACAATGAGCAGTTCTTC
TRBV5-1	.	TRBJ2-3	14	.	CASSFGGTTDTQYF	TGCGCCAGCAGCTTTGGGGGGACCACAGATACGCAGTATTTT
TRBV20-1	TRBD1	TRBJ1-2	14	.	CSATRQGIRWGYTF	TGCAGTGCCACGAGACAGGGGATCCGTTGGGGCTACACCTTC
TRBV4-1	TRBD1	TRBJ2-2	17	.	CASSHLGTGRNTGELFF	TGCGCCAGCAGCCACCTCGGGACAGGGAGAAACACCGGGGAGCTGTTTTTT
TRBV29-1	.	TRBJ1-1	12	few	CSVERAGPEAFF	TGCAGCGTTGAGAGGGCGGGACCTGAAGCTTTCTTT
TRBV12-3/TRBV12-4	.	TRBJ2-5	15	.	CASSLVGPQPETQYF	TGTGCCAGCAGTTTAGTAGGACCCCAGCCGGAGACCCAGTACTTC
TRBV20-1	TRBD2	TRBJ2-7	15	.	CSAREMRGGLYEQYF	TGCAGTGCTAGAGAAATGCGGGGGGGCCTCTACGAGCAGTACTTC
TRBV7-2	.	TRBJ1-2	12	few	CASSIDVGGYTF	TGTGCCAGCAGCATTGATGTGGGTGGCTACACCTTC
TRBV7-3	TRBD1	TRBJ2-2	15	.	CASSRDRGHGGELFF	TGTGCCAGCAGCAGGGACAGGGGGCATGGCGGGGAGCTGTTTTTT
TRBV7-2	.	TRBJ1-5	15	medium-sized	CASSPPGGGDQPQHF	TGTGCCAGCAGCCCCCCGGGGGGGGGAGATCAGCCCCAGCATTTT
TRBV12-3/TRBV12-4	.	TRBJ1-3	14	.	CASSFVGVGNTIYF	TGTGCCAGCAGTTTTGTGGGGGTTGGAAACACCATATATTTT
TRBV11-2	.	TRBJ1-1	13	few	CASSLFQNTEAFF	TGTGCCAGCAGCTTATTCCAGAACACTGAAGCTTTCTTT
TRBV7-6	TRBD1	TRBJ2-5	15	once	CASSIYRDRPETQYF	TGTGCCAGCAGCATTTACCGGGACAGGCCAGAGACCCAGTACTTC
TRBV20-1	TRBD1	TRBJ1-2	18	few	CSARDSFGTGVSDYGYTF	TGCAGTGCTAGAGATTCATTCGGGACAGGGGTAAGTGACTATGGCTACACCTTC
TRBV7-2	TRBD2	TRBJ2-7	18	.	CASSLEWSASGSSYEQYF	TGTGCCAGCAGCTTAGAATGGTCGGCTAGCGGAAGCTCCTACGAGCAGTACTTC
TRBV20-1	.	TRBJ2-3	14	few	CSASPGDLTDTQYF	TGCAGTGCTAGCCCAGGGGACCTCACAGATACGCAGTATTTT
TRBV4-3	TRBD1	TRBJ1-5	16	.	CASSQDAGGGNQPQHF	TGCGCCAGCAGCCAAGATGCAGGGGGTGGTAATCAGCCCCAGCATTTT
TRBV12-3/TRBV12-4	.	TRBJ2-7	14	.	CATASRDMGYEQYF	TGTGCCACAGCTAGCCGGGACATGGGCTACGAGCAGTACTTC
TRBV6-1	.	TRBJ1-5	16	few	CASSEDRDLYNQPQHF	TGTGCCAGCAGTGAAGACAGGGACCTGTACAATCAGCCCCAGCATTTT
TRBV15	.	TRBJ1-2	14	.	CATSRDRGDYGYTF	TGTGCCACCAGCAGAGATAGGGGCGACTATGGCTACACCTTC
TRBV30	.	TRBJ1-1	15	.	CAWKRNGPREAEAFF	TGTGCCTGGAAGAGGAATGGACCTAGGGAAGCTGAAGCTTTCTTT
TRBV2	TRBD2	TRBJ2-2	15	few	CASRVGTTNTGELFF	TGTGCCAGCAGGGTGGGGACTACCAACACCGGGGAGCTGTTTTTT
TRBV19	.	TRBJ2-1	12	.	CASSIPYNEQFF	TGTGCCAGTAGTATCCCCTACAATGAGCAGTTCTTC
TRBV10-2	.	TRBJ1-2	15	few	CASSETGSSNYGYTF	TGCGCCAGCAGTGAGACGGGTTCTTCTAACTATGGCTACACCTTC
TRBV11-2	.	TRBJ1-6	14	.	CASSLKGRNSPLHF	TGTGCCAGCAGCTTAAAGGGACGTAATTCACCCCTCCACTTT
TRBV6-1	.	TRBJ1-6	14	.	CASQVQGKGSPLHF	TGTGCCAGCCAGGTACAGGGTAAAGGTTCACCCCTCCACTTT
TRBV7-9	.	TRBJ2-2	14	few	CASSFRGPTGELFF	TGTGCCAGCAGCTTCAGGGGACCCACCGGGGAGCTGTTTTTT
TRBV6-5	TRBD2	TRBJ2-3	16	few	CASSYSNSGGSDTQYF	TGTGCCAGCAGTTACTCGAACTCGGGGGGGAGTGATACGCAGTATTTT
TRBV5-4	.	TRBJ2-5	15	.	CASSLASGQKETQYF	TGTGCCAGCAGCTTGGCTTCCGGACAGAAAGAGACCCAGTACTTC
TRBV5-6	.	TRBJ1-1	13	.	CASSLGRGTEAFF	TGTGCCAGCAGCTTGGGGCGTGGGACTGAAGCTTTCTTT
TRBV19	.	TRBJ1-2	13	few	CASSIAGSYGYTF	TGTGCCAGTAGTATCGCCGGGTCTTATGGCTACACCTTC
TRBV20-1	.	TRBJ2-4	13	.	CSASLEARNIQYF	TGCAGTGCTAGTCTGGAGGCTCGAAACATTCAGTACTTC
TRBV7-2	.	TRBJ2-1	16	.	CASSLAVVGSYNEQFF	TGTGCCAGCAGCTTAGCGGTGGTGGGCTCCTACAATGAGCAGTTCTTC
TRBV7-8	TRBD1	TRBJ2-5	18	.	CASSLVFLLTGGRETQYF	TGTGCCAGCAGCTTAGTTTTTTTACTCACAGGGGGCCGGGAGACCCAGTACTTC
TRBV5-1	.	TRBJ1-2	12	.	CASSLVLGDYTF	TGCGCCAGCAGCTTGGTGCTTGGGGACTACACCTTC
TRBV20-1	.	TRBJ2-1	13	.	CSAGAAGYNEQFF	TGCAGTGCCGGAGCGGCCGGCTACAATGAGCAGTTCTTC
TRBV20-1	.	TRBJ1-3	13	.	CSALSLGEDTIYF	TGCAGTGCTCTATCACTGGGGGAGGACACCATATATTTT
TRBV6-2/TRBV6-3	TRBD2	TRBJ2-5	10	.	CASSSGVQYF	TGTGCCAGCAGTAGCGGGGTTCAGTACTTC
TRBV12-3/TRBV12-4	.	TRBJ1-1	18	few	CASSSMGNWGRPDTEAFF	TGTGCCAGCAGTTCTATGGGGAATTGGGGGCGGCCGGACACTGAAGCTTTCTTT
TRBV6-1	.	TRBJ1-3	14	few	CASGDRSSGNTIYF	TGTGCCAGCGGCGACAGGAGCTCTGGAAACACCATATATTTT
TRBV5-1	TRBD1	TRBJ2-7	16	.	CASSLDPTGGTYEQYF	TGCGCCAGCAGCTTGGACCCGACAGGGGGCACCTACGAGCAGTACTTC
TRBV11-3	.	TRBJ1-2	14	.	CASSLGGANYGYTF	TGTGCCAGCAGCTTAGGGGGTGCTAACTATGGCTACACCTTC